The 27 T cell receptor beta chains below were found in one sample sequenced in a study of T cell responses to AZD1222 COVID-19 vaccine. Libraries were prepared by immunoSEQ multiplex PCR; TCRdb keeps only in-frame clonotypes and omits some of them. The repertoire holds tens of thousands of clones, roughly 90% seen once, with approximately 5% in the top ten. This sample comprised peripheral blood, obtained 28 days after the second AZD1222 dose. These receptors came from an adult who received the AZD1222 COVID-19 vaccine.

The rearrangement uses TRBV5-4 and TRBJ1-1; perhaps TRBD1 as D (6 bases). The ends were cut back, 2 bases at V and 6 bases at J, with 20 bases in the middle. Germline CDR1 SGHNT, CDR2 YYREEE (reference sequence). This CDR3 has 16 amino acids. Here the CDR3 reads CASSLGGGGNHAEAFF. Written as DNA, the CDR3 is TGTGCCAGCAGCTTAGGGGGAGGGGGAAATCACGCTGAAGCTTTCTTT.

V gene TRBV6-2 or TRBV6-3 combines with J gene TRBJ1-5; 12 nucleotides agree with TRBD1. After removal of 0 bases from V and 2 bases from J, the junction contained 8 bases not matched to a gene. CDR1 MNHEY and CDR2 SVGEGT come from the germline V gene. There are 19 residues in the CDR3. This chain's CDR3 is CASSYSPGTGGAGNQPQHF. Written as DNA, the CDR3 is TGTGCCAGCAGTTACTCGCCCGGGACAGGGGGCGCGGGCAATCAGCCCCAGCATTTT.

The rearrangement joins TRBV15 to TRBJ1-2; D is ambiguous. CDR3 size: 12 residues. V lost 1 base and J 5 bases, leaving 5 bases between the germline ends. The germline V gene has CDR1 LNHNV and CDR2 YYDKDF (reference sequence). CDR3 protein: CATSRGGYGYTF. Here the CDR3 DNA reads TGTGCCACCAGCAGAGGTGGTTATGGCTACACCTTC.

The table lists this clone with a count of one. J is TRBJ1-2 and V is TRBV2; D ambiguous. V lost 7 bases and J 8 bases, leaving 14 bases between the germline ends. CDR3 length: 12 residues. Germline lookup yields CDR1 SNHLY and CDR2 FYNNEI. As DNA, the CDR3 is TGTGCCAGCACTGAGAACCCCTACGGCTACACCTTC. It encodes CASTENPYGYTF. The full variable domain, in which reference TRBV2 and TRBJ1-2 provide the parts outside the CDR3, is EPEVTQTPSHQVTQMGQEVILRCVPISNHLYFYWYRQILGQKVEFLVSFYNNEISEKSEIFDDQFSVERPDGSNFTLKIRSTKLEDSAMYFCASTENPYGYTFGSGTRLTVV.

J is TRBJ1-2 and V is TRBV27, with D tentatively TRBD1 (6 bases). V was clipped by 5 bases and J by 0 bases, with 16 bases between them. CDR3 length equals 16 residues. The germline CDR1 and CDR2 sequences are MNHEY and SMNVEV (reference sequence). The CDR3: CASSVQGSRANYGYTF. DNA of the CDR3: TGTGCCAGCAGTGTTCAGGGGAGTAGGGCTAACTATGGCTACACCTTC.

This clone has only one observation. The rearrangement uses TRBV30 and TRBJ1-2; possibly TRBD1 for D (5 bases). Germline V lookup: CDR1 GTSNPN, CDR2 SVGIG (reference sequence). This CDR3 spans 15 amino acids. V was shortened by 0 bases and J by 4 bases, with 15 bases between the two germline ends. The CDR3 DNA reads TGTGCCTGGAGTGTATCCCGGGACCTACCCTATGGCTACACCTTC. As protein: CAWSVSRDLPYGYTF. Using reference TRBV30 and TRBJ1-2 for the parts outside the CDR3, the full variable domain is SQTIHQWPATLVQPVGSPLSLECTVEGTSNPNLYWYRQAAGRGLQLLFYSVGIGQISSEVPQNLSASRPQDRQFILSSKKLLLSDSGFYLCAWSVSRDLPYGYTFGSGTRLTVV.

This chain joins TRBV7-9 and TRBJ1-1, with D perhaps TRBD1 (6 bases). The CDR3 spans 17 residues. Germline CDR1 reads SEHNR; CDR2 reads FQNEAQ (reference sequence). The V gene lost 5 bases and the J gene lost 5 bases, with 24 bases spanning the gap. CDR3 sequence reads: CASSQSFTGFSFTEAFF. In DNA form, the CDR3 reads TGTGCCAGCAGCCAGTCATTTACAGGGTTTTCTTTTACTGAAGCTTTCTTT.

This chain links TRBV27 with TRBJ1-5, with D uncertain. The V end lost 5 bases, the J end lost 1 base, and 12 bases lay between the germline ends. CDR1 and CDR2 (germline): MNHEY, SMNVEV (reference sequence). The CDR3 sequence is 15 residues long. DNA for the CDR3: TGTGCCAGCAGTCGCAGTCTGACGAGCAATCAGCCCCAGCATTTT. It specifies CASSRSLTSNQPQHF.

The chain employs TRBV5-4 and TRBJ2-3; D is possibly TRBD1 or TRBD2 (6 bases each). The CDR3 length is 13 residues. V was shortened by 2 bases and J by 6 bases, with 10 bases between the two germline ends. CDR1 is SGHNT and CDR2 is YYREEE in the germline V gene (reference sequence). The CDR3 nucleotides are TGTGCCAGCAGCTTACTAGGGGGGGATACGCAGTATTTT. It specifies CASSLLGGDTQYF.

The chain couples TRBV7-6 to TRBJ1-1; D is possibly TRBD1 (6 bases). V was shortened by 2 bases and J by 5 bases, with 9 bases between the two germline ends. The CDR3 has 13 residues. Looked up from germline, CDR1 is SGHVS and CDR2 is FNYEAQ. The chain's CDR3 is CASSLLGATEAFF. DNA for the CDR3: TGTGCCAGCAGCTTACTGGGGGCGACTGAAGCTTTCTTT.

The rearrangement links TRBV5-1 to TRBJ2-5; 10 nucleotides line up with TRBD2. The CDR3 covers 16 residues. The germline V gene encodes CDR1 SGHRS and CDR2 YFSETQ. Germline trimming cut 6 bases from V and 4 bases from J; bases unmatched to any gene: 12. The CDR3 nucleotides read TGCGCCAGCAAGGAGGTACTAGCGGGAATGGGAGAGACCCAGTACTTC. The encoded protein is CASKEVLAGMGETQYF.

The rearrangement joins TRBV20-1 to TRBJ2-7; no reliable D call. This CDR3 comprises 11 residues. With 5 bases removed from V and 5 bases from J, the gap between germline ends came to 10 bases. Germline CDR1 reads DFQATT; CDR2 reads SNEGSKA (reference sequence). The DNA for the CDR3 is TGCAGTGCTTCTCGGTGGGACGAGCAGTACTTC. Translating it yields CSASRWDEQYF.

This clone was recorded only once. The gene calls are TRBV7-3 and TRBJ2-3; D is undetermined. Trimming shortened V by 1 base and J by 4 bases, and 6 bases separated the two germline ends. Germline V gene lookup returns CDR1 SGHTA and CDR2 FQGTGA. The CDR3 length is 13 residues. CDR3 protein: CASSLNLADTQYF. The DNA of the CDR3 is TGTGCCAGCAGCTTAAACCTGGCAGATACGCAGTATTTT.

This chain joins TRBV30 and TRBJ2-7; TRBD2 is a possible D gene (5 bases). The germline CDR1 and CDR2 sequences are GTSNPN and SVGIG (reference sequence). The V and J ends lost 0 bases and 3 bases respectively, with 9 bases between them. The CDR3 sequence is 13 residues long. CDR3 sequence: CAWSVGVLYEQYF. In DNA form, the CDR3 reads TGTGCCTGGAGTGTGGGAGTTCTCTACGAGCAGTACTTC.

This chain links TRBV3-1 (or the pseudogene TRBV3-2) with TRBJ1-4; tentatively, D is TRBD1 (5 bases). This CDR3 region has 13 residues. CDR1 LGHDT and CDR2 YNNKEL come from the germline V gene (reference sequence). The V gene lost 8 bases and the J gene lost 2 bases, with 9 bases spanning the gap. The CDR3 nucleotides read TGTGCCAGCGGGGGGACCACTAATGAAAAACTGTTTTTT. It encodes CASGGTTNEKLFF.

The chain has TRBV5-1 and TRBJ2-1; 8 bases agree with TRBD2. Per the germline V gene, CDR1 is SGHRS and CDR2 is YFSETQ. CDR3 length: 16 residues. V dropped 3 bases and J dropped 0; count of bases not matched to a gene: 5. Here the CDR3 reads CASSYTSGSSYNEQFF. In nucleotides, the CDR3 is TGCGCCAGCAGCTACACTAGCGGAAGCTCCTACAATGAGCAGTTCTTC. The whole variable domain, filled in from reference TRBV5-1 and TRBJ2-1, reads KAGVTQTPRYLIKTRGQQVTLSCSPISGHRSVSWYQQTPGQGLQFLFEYFSETQRNKGNFPGRFSGRQFSNSRSEMNVSTLELGDSALYLCASSYTSGSSYNEQFFGPGTRLTVL.

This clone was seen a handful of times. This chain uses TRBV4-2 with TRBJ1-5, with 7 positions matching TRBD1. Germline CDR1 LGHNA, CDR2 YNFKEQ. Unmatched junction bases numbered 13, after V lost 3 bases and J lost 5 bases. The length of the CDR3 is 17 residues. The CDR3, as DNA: TGTGCCAGCAGCCAGATTATACGGGGACAGCCAGATCAGCCCCAGCATTTT. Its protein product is CASSQIIRGQPDQPQHF.

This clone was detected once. This chain's CDR3 is CASSLSGLEVREQYF. CDR3 coding DNA: TGTGCCAGCAGTTTATCCGGACTAGAGGTCCGCGAGCAGTACTTC. V and J are TRBV27 and TRBJ2-7; 7 bases map to TRBD2. This CDR3 has 15 residues. CDR1 and CDR2 (germline): MNHEY, SMNVEV (reference sequence). The V and J ends lost 0 bases and 6 bases, in that order; junction bases with no gene match: 8.

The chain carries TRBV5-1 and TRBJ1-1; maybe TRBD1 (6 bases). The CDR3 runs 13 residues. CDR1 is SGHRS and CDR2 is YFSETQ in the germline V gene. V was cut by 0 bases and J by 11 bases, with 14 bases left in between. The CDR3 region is CASSLEQGDRAFF. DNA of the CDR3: TGCGCCAGCAGCTTGGAACAGGGCGATCGGGCTTTCTTT.

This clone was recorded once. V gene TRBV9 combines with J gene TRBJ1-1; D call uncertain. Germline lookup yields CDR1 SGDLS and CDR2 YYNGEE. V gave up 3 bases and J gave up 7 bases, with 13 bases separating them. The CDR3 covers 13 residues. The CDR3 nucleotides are TGTGCCAGCAGCGCTGCCAGAGCCGGTGAAGCTTTCTTT. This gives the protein CASSAARAGEAFF.

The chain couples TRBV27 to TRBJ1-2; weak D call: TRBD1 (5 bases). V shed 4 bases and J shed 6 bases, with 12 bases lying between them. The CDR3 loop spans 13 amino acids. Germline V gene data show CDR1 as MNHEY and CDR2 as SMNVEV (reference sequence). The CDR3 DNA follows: TGTGCCAGCAGTTCCTCGTGGGGCGATGGCTACACCTTC. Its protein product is CASSSSWGDGYTF.

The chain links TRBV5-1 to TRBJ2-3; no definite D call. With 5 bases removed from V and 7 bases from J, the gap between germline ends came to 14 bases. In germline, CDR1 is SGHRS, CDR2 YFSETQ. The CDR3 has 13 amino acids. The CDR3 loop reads CASSRRNFNTQYF. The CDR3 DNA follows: TGCGCCAGCAGTCGAAGAAACTTTAATACGCAGTATTTT. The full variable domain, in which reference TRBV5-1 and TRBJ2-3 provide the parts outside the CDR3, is KAGVTQTPRYLIKTRGQQVTLSCSPISGHRSVSWYQQTPGQGLQFLFEYFSETQRNKGNFPGRFSGRQFSNSRSEMNVSTLELGDSALYLCASSRRNFNTQYFGPGTRLTVL.

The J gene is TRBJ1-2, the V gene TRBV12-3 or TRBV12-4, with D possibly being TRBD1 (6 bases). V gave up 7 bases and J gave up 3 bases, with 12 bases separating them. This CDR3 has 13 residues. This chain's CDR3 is CASIRGGDYGYTF. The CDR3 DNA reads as TGTGCCAGCATCAGGGGAGGGGACTATGGCTACACCTTC.

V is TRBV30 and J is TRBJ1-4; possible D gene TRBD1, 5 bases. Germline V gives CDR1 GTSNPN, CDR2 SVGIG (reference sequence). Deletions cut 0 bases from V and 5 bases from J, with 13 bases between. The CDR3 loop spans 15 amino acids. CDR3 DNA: TGTGCCTGGAGTGTACTTATAAGGGGAAATGAAAAACTGTTTTTT. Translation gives CAWSVLIRGNEKLFF.

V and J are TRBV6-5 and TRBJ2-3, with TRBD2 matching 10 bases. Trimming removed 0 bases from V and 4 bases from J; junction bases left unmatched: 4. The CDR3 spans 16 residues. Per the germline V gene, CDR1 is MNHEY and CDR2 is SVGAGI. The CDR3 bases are TGTGCCAGCAGTTACTCGCCTAGCGGGAGAGCAGATACGCAGTATTTT. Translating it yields CASSYSPSGRADTQYF.

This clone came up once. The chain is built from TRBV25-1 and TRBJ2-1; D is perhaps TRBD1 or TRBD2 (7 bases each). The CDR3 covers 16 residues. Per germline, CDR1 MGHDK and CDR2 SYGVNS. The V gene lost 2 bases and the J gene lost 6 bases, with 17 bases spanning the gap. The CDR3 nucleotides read TGTGCCAGCAGTGAAACGAGACAGGGCGGGAGCAATGAGCAGTTCTTC. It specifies CASSETRQGGSNEQFF.

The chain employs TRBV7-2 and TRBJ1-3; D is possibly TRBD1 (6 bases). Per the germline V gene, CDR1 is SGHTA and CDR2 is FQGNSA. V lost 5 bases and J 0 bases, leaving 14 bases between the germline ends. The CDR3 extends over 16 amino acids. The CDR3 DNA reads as TGTGCCAGCAGCCCCGTTGGGGGGGCCTCTGGAAACACCATATATTTT. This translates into CASSPVGGASGNTIYF. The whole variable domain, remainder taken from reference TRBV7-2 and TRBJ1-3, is GAGVSQSPSNKVTEKGKDVELRCDPISGHTALYWYRQSLGQGLEFLIYFQGNSAPDKSGLPSDRFSAERTGGSVSTLTIQRTQQEDSAVYLCASSPVGGASGNTIYFGEGSWLTVV.